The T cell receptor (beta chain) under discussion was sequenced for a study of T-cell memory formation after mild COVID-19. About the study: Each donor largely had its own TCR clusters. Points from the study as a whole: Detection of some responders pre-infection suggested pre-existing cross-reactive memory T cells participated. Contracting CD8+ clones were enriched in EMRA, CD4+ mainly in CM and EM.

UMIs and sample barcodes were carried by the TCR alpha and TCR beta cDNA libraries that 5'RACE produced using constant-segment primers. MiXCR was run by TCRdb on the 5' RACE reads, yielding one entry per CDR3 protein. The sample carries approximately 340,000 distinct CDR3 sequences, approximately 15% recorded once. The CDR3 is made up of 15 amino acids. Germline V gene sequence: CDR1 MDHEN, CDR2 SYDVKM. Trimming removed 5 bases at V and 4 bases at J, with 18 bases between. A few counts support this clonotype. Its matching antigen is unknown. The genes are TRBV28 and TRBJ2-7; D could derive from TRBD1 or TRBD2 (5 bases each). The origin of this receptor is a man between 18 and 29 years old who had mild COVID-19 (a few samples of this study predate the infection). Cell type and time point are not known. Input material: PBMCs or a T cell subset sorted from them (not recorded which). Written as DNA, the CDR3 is TGTGCCAGCAGTGACTCCCCGCAGGGAGCATACGAGCAGTACGTC. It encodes CASSDSPQGAYEQYV.